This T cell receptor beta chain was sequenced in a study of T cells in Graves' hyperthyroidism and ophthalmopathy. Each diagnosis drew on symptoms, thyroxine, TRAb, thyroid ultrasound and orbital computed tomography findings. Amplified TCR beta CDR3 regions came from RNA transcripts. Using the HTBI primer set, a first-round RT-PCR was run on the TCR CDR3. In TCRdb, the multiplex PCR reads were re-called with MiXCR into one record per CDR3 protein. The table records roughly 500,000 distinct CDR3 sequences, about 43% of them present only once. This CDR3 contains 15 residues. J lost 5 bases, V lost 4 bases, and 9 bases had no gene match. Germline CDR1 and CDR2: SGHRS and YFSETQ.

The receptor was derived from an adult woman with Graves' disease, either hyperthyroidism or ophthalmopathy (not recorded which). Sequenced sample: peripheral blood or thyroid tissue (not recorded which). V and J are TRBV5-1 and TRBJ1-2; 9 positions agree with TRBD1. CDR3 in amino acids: CASSTGQGSSYGYTF. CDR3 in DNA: TGCGCCAGCAGCACGGGACAGGGCTCAAGTTATGGCTACACCTTC. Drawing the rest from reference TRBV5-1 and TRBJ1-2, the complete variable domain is KAGVTQTPRYLIKTRGQQVTLSCSPISGHRSVSWYQQTPGQGLQFLFEYFSETQRNKGNFPGRFSGRQFSNSRSEMNVSTLELGDSALYLCASSTGQGSSYGYTFGSGTRLTVV.